This T cell receptor (beta chain) was found in a study of T cells in Graves' hyperthyroidism and ophthalmopathy (dated by TCRdb to about 2019). The study in broad terms: Peripheral blood samples were taken at initial diagnosis, before any treatment was given. A discovery cohort of roughly 100 patients, roughly 43 with Graves' ophthalmopathy and approximately 60 with stable Graves' hyperthyroidism, was used to find distinguishing TCR V-J signatures. Whether ophthalmopathy could be predicted prospectively was tested in an independent validation cohort made up of 18 to 20 hyperthyroidism patients plus 17 patients who later progressed to ophthalmopathy. The 100 discovery patients were divided at random into training and test sets in a 7:3 ratio. In addition, the study compared T-cell repertoires in thyroid tissue and in blood from five to seven Graves' hyperthyroidism patients. After blood sampling, hyperthyroidism patients were treated with methimazole at a starting dose of 30 mg daily, and ophthalmopathy patients were treated with high-dose intravenous methylprednisolone. TCR Vbeta CDR3 sequencing of roughly 140 peripheral blood samples (more than 40 ophthalmopathy, 75 hyperthyroidism and approximately 17 progressor patients) is reported in the paper.

The CDR3 runs 17 residues from the cysteine to the phenylalanine. The sequence is cut down to CDR3 DNA, 51 bases in frame from base 1. CDR1 and CDR2 were assigned from the germline V gene as SNHLY and FYNNEI. Germline trimming: 6 bases from V, 7 bases from J; junction bases outside gene matches: 18. This clonotype was picked up many times. The clone's antigen remains unknown. Per-base quality was not reported, and no clone a single base away is much larger than it. Stable Graves' hyperthyroidism was defined as the absence of progression to ophthalmopathy over 18 months of follow-up. Hyperthyroidism patients were newly diagnosed, with disease duration under 2 months, and aged 18 to 65 years. Exclusion was applied to patients with uncontrolled infections, other autoimmune diseases, pregnancy or lactation. Clinical symptoms, serum thyroxine and TRAb, thyroid ultrasound, and orbital computed tomography formed the basis for the diagnoses. PBMCs were separated from roughly 10 ml of fresh peripheral blood using Ficoll-Paque density gradient centrifugation. Total RNA was extracted using Trizol reagent, and RNA quality was assessed on an Agilent 2100 Bioanalyzer.

The TCR beta CDR3 regions were amplified from RNA transcripts. A first-round RT-PCR of the TCR CDR3 used the HTBI primer set with the Qiagen OneStep RT-PCR kit. A second multiplex PCR round built the libraries, followed by size selection and purification. Sequencing of the libraries was done on an Illumina HiSeq2000 using paired-end 100 bp reads. The paper's data handling went like this. SOAPnuke was used to process the raw data, throwing out any read that contained adapters or uncalled bases, had a mean Phred below 15, or lacked an exact constant-primer or identifier match. COPE v1.2.5 was used to merge the high-quality paired reads, and each unique nucleotide sequence was defined as a clonotype. MiTCR v1.1 was used to align the clonotypes against IMGT TRBV, TRBD and TRBJ reference segments. The analysis was restricted to V-J combinations with a frequency above 0.0001, which together covered just over 99% of the repertoires. The TCS score was defined as the ratio of F50 (clonal expansion) to E x V (chaos), calculated using BLOSUM62-based TCRdist between CDR3 peptides within each V-J. Welch's t-statistics and random forest reduced around 520 V-J features to under 15, which were used in a naive Bayes classifier (R e1071). The public reads were quality trimmed at Q25 with fastp and then assembled into clones with MiXCR by TCRdb, keeping productive beta chains. Here each entry gathers all rows of one CDR3 protein and keeps the most common genes and DNA. The authors' filters were not applied to this entry. The sample table holds 300,000 to 450,000 distinct CDR3 sequences, of which about 12% were seen once. Of the sample, 9% to 9.5% is held by the ten largest clones.

General findings and caveats noted by the study authors: In cross-validation, a model built on a 13 V-J signature told ophthalmopathy apart from stable hyperthyroidism with approximately 90% sensitivity and roughly 82% specificity, and in testing the same model reached 80%/75%. No statistical method was used to set the sample size in advance, and investigators knew the group allocation. In validation, progression to ophthalmopathy was predicted by the model with 70.59% sensitivity and nearly 75% specificity, a median of roughly 6 months before onset. Blood samples also contained most of the expanded thyroid clonotypes (frequency above 0.001), which suggests that blood repertoires may reflect thyroid immune responses.

The clonotype was recovered from a woman younger than 30 with Graves' hyperthyroidism. The V and J genes are TRBV2 and TRBJ2-1; TRBD1 aligns with 7 central bases. Sequencing input: blood. At the DNA level, the sequence is TGTGCCAGCAGCAACCCCAGACAGGGTGTCGCTACGAATGAGCAGTTCTTC. The encoded protein is CASSNPRQGVATNEQFF.